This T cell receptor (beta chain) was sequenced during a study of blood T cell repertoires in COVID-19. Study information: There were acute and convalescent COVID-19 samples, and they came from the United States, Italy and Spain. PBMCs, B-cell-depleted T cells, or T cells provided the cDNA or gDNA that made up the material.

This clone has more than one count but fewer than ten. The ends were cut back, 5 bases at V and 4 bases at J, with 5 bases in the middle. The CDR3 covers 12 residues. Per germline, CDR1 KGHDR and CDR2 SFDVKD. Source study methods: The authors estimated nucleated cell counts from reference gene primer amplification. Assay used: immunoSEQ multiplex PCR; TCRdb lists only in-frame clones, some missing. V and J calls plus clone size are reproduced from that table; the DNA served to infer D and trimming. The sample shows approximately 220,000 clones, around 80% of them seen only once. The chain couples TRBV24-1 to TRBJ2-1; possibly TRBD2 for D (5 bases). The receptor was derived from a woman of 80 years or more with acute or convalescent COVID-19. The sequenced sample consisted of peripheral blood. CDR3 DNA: TGTGCCACCAGTGCGGGATACAATGAGCAGTTCTTC. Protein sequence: CATSAGYNEQFF.